The present T cell receptor beta chain was sequenced within a study of tumor-infiltrating lymphocytes in primary liver carcinoma (TCRdb year 2017). Regarding the research as a whole: Surgical resection was performed in China between November 2015 and 2016 on four to six patients with histopathologically diagnosed primary liver carcinoma. The five patients, three men and two women aged 30 to 69 years, had hepatocellular carcinoma (four) or combined HCC and intrahepatic cholangiocarcinoma (one). The tumors of the five patients were staged as T1-T3 N0M0, with maximum diameters ranging from roughly 4 to 10 cm. Each sample produced roughly 3.65 to 7.13 million productive TCRbeta reads, and read depth showed no significant difference between tissue types. TCRbeta repertoire sequencing, expression microarrays and whole-exome sequencing were combined in the study across five regions of each liver tumor, with adjacent normal tissue and blood also included. TCRbeta repertoire sequencing covered about 35 specimens from 5 patients: roughly 25 tumor regions, 5 adjacent noncancerous liver tissues and 5 peripheral blood samples. Reproducibility between technical replicate repertoires was high, with correlation coefficients above 0.98 and mean shared-clone rates roughly 0.87. What the authors observed across the whole study: Only 4 to 6 patients were included in the study, and the authors note that the findings should be validated in a larger study. The top 250 clones accounted for a significantly greater share of the repertoire in tumors than in blood (p = 0.039). Pairs of tumor regions showed greater repertoire overlap (mean 36%) than tumor-adjacent pairs (roughly 17%) or tumor-blood pairs (around 15%), which is consistent with antigen-driven expansion. Because only the TCR beta chain was sequenced and unpaired alpha chains were not captured, true repertoire diversity is likely underestimated. Since the samples were bulk and unsorted, there was no way to compare CD4+ and CD8+ T cell repertoires.

The cysteine opens and the phenylalanine closes a CDR3 of 15 amino acids. Of all the DNA, just the CDR3 is kept, 45 bases in frame from base 1. Ends trimmed: V by 5 bases, J by 7 bases; bases unmatched to a gene: 7. As to this clonotype: The antigen it binds to is not known. Within one base of it there is no much larger clone, and no base qualities were kept.

Blood RNA was extracted from unsorted whole blood with TRIzol reagent; germline DNA came from the DNeasy Blood & Tissue kit. At the time of sampling, the patients were treatment-naive and had chronic HBV infection. Before surgery, roughly 4 milliliters of peripheral blood were drawn into K2EDTA tubes. Starting from around 520 ng total RNA, TCRbeta-specific cDNA was produced by reverse transcription with a constant-region primer and ProtoScript II reverse transcriptase. TCRbeta libraries were built with three nested multiplex PCR rounds, a slightly modified ARM-PCR procedure. Multiplex TRBV1-TRBV30 forward primers and a Cbeta reverse primer were used in the first two PCR rounds, each of which was run for 9 to 11 cycles. A final 25-cycle PCR with Deep VentR polymerase added sample barcodes and Illumina adapters. Before sequencing, amplicons between 200 and 500 bp were purified from gel using a QIAquick gel extraction kit. An Illumina HiSeq 2500 was used to sequence the TCRbeta amplicons, generating 250-bp paired-end reads. Processing in the source paper ran as follows. Reads were quality-trimmed with Trimmomatic v0.33, and paired reads were merged with FLASH v1.2.11 to recover full CDR3 sequences. V, D and J germline segments were assigned to the rearranged TCRbeta sequences by MiGEC v1.2.1b. Clonotype statistics and Shannon-Wiener diversity indices were computed with VDJtools v1.0.0. Except for diversity analysis, only the 250 most abundant clonotypes of each sample were used in subsequent analyses to reduce sampling bias. TCRdb reanalyzed the raw reads on its own, using fastp at Q25 for trimming and MiXCR for clone calling, and kept in-frame beta chains. Duplicate CDR3 protein sequences are folded into a single record with the most common DNA and genes. The V and J calls here are based on TCRdb, not the publication. This sample gives 250,000 to 350,000 distinct CDR3 sequences in total; approximately 54% of them show up just once. The ten largest account for about 15% of the sample.

The sequence links TRBV12-3 or TRBV12-4 to TRBJ2-1; TRBD2 aligns with 11 central bases. This receptor was taken from a woman in her 30s with primary liver carcinoma and hepatitis B virus infection. Material: peripheral blood. The DNA sequence is as follows: TGTGCCAGCAGTCTCCCGCTAGCGGGGGGTAATGAGCAGTTCTTC. Its protein is CASSLPLAGGNEQFF.